This TCR beta chain was found in a study of T cells in Graves' hyperthyroidism and ophthalmopathy. Whole-study findings and limits: The authors' 13 V-J model separated ophthalmopathy from stable hyperthyroidism.

After removal of 5 bases from V and 2 bases from J, the junction contained 9 bases not matched to a gene. The germline CDR1 and CDR2 sequences are SGHTA and FQGNSA. The CDR3 is 16 residues long. This clonotype appeared a few times. Its target is unknown. Amplified regions were TCR beta CDR3 sequences from RNA transcripts. First-round RT-PCR of the TCR CDR3 relied on the HTBI primer set. TCRdb recomputed calls from the multiplex PCR reads with MiXCR, one row per CDR3 protein. In the table there are roughly 840,000 distinct CDR3 sequences, around 38% of which are singletons. The chain joins TRBV7-2 to TRBJ2-7; 10 bases agree with TRBD1. Sequenced sample: blood. The clonotype comes from a man aged 18 to 29 with Graves' hyperthyroidism. CDR3 sequence: CASSEPGQGTPYEQYF. DNA of the CDR3: TGTGCCAGCAGCGAACCGGGACAGGGGACGCCCTACGAGCAGTACTTC.